The clone carrying this T cell receptor (beta chain) was picked up a small number of times. The CDR3 spans 14 residues. Germline V gene lookup returns CDR1 MGHRA and CDR2 YSYEKL. The V gene end was trimmed by 5 bases and the J gene end by 4 bases; junction bases not matched to a gene: 5. The table came from immunoSEQ multiplex PCR; TCRdb's copy has only in-frame clones and leaves some out. The table has over 60,000 clones, 75% to 85% seen once. The data were obtained in a study of blood T cell repertoires in COVID-19. Turning to the study itself: From T cells, B-cell-depleted T cells, or PBMCs came the material, which was cDNA or gDNA.

The chain recombines TRBV4-1 with TRBJ1-2; 9 nucleotides align to TRBD1. The sequenced material came from peripheral blood. The TCR originated in a human donor in a cohort sampled during active COVID-19. The CDR3 DNA follows: TGCGCCAGCAGCACAGACAGGGGGACCTATGGCTACACCTTC. Residues: CASSTDRGTYGYTF.